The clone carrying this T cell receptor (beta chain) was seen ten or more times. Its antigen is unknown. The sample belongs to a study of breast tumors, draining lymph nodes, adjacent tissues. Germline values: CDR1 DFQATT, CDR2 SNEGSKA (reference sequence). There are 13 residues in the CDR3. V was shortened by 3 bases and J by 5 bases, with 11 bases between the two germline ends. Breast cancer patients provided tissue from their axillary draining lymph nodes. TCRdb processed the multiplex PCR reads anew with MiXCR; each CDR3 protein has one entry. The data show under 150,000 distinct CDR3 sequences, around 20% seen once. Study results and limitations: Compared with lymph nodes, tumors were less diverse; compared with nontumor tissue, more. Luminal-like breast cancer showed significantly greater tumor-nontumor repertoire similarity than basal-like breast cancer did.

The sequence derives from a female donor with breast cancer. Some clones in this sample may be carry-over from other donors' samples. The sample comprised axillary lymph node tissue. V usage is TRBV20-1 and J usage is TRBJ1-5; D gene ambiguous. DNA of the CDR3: TGCAGTGCTAGCAGAATCGAAGATCAGCCCCAGCATTTT. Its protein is CSASRIEDQPQHF.